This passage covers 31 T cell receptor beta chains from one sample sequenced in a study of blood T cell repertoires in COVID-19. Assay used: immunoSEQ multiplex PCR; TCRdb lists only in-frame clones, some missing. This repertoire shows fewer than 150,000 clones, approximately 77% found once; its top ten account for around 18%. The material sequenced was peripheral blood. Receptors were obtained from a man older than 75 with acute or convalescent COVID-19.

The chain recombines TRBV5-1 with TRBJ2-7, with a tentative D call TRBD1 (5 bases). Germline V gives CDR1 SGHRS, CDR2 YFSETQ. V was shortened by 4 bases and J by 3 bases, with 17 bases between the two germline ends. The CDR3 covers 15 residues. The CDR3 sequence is CASSISPRQNYEQYF. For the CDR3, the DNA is TGCGCCAGCAGCATCTCGCCCCGACAGAACTACGAGCAGTACTTC.

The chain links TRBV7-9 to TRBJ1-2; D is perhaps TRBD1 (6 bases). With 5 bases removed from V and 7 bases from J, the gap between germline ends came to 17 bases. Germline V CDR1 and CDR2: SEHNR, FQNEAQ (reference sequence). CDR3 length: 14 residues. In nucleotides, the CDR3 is TGTGCCAGCAGCATCTTAACAGGGCCGATTGGCTACACCTTC. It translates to CASSILTGPIGYTF.

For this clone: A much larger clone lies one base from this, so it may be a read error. CDR3 sequence: CASCVGGVWGQPQHF. In DNA form, the CDR3 reads TGTGCCAGCTGTGTTGGGGGGGTTTGGGGTCAGCCCCAGCATTTT. This chain links TRBV2 with TRBJ1-5, with D possibly being TRBD1 (5 bases). The CDR3 runs to 15 residues. Trimming stripped 8 bases from V and 6 bases from J, with 20 bases between. Germline CDR1 reads SNHLY; CDR2 reads FYNNEI.

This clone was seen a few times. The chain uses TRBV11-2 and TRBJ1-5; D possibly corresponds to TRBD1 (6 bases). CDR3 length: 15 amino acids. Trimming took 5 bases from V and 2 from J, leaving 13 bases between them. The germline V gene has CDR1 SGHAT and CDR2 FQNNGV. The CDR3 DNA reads TGTGCCAGCAGCGCCCAGGGGCAGGGCAATCAGCCCCAGCATTTT. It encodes CASSAQGQGNQPQHF. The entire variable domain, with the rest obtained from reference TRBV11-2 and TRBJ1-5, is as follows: EAGVAQSPRYKIIEKRQSVAFWCNPISGHATLYWYQQILGQGPKLLIQFQNNGVVDDSQLPKDRFSAERLKGVDSTLKIQPAKLEDSAVYLCASSAQGQGNQPQHFGDGTRLSIL.

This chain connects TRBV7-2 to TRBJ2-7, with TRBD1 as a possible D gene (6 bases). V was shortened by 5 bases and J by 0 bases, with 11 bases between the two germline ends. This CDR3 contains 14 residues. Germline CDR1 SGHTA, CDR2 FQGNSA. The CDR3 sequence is CASSGGQHSYEQYF. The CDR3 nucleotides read TGTGCCAGCAGCGGAGGACAGCACTCCTACGAGCAGTACTTC.

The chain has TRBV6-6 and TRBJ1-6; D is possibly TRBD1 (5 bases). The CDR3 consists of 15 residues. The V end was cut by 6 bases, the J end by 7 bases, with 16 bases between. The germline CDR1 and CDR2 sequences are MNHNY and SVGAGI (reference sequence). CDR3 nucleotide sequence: TGTGCCAGCAGGGGGGAGGGGACCTTCAATTCACCCCTCCACTTT. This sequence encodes CASRGEGTFNSPLHF.

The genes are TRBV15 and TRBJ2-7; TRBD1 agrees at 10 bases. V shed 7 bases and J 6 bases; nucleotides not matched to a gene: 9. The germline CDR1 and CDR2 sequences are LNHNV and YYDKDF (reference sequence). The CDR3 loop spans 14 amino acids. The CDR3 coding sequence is TGTGCCACCAATGAGGACAGGGGGTTCCTCGAGCAGTACTTC. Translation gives CATNEDRGFLEQYF.

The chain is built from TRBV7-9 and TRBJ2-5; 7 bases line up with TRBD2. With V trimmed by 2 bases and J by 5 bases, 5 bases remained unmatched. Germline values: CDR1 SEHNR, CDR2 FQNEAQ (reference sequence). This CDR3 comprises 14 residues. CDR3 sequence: CASSLQRGKETQYF. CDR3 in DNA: TGTGCCAGCAGCTTACAGCGGGGAAAGGAGACCCAGTACTTC.

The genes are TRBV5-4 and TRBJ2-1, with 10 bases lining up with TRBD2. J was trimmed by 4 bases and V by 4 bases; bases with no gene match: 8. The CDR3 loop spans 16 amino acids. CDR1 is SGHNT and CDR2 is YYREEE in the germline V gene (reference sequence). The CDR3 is CASSAPSGGVYNEQFF. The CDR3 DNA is TGTGCCAGCAGCGCCCCCAGCGGGGGGGTATACAATGAGCAGTTCTTC. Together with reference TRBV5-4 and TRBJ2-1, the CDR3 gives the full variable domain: ETGVTQSPTHLIKTRGQQVTLRCSSQSGHNTVSWYQQALGQGPQFIFQYYREEENGRGNFPPRFSGLQFPNYSSELNVNALELDDSALYLCASSAPSGGVYNEQFFGPGTRLTVL.

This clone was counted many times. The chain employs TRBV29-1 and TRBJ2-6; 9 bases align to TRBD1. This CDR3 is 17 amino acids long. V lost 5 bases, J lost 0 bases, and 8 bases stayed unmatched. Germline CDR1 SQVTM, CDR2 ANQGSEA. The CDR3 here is CSVTDRGSSSGANVLTF. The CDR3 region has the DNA TGCAGCGTTACGGACAGGGGCTCAAGCTCTGGGGCCAACGTCCTGACTTTC.

CDR3 nucleotides: TGTGCCTGGAGTTATAGGGGGACTGAAGCTTTCTTT. It is translated as CAWSYRGTEAFF. The gene calls are TRBV30 and TRBJ1-1, with D perhaps matching TRBD1 (6 bases). CDR1 and CDR2 (germline): GTSNPN, SVGIG (reference sequence). This CDR3 is 12 amino acids long. V was pared by 2 bases and J by 5 bases, with 9 bases between.

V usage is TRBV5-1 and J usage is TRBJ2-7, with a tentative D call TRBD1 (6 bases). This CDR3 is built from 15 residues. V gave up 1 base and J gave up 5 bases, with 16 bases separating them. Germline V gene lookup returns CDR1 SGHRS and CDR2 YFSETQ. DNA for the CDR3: TGCGCCAGCAGCTTGATGGCAGGGGAAAGGAACGAGCAGTACTTC. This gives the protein CASSLMAGERNEQYF. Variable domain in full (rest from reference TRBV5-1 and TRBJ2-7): KAGVTQTPRYLIKTRGQQVTLSCSPISGHRSVSWYQQTPGQGLQFLFEYFSETQRNKGNFPGRFSGRQFSNSRSEMNVSTLELGDSALYLCASSLMAGERNEQYFGPGTRLTVT.

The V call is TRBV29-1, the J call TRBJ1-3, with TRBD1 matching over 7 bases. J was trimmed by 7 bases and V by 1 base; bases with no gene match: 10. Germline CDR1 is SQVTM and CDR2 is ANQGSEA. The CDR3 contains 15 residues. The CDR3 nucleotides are TGCAGCGTTGAAGGGGCTGAGGGGGCCAGGAACACCATATATTTT. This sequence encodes CSVEGAEGARNTIYF.

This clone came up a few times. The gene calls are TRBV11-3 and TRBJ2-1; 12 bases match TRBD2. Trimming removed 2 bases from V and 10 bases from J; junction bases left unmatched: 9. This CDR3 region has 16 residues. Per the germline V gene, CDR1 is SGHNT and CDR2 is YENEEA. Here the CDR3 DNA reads TGTGCCAGCAGCTTAATCCCTAGCGGGGGGGCCGGAGAGCAGTTCTTC. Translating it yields CASSLIPSGGAGEQFF.

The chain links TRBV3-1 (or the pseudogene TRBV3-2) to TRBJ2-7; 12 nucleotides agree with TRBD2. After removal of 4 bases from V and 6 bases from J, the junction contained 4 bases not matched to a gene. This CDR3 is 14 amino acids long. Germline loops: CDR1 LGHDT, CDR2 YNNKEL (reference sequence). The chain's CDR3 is CASSLTGLAGEQYF. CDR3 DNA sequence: TGTGCCAGCAGCCTCACGGGACTAGCGGGCGAGCAGTACTTC.

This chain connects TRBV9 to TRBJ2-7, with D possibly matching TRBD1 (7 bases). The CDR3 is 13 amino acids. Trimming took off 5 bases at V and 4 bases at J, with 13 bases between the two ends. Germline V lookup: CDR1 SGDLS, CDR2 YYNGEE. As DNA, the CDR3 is TGTGCCAGCAGGTTGGAGGGGGCTTACGAGCAGTACTTC. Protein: CASRLEGAYEQYF. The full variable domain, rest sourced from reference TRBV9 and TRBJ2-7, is DSGVTQTPKHLITATGQRVTLRCSPRSGDLSVYWYQQSLDQGLQFLIQYYNGEERAKGNILERFSAQQFPDLHSELNLSSLELGDSALYFCASRLEGAYEQYFGPGTRLTVT.

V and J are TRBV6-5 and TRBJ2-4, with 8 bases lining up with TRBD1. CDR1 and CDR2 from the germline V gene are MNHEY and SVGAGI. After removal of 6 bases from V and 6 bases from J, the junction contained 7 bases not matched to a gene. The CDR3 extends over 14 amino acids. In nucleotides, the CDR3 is TGTGCCAGCAGACCCCCAGACAGGGGAAACATTCAGTACTTC. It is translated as CASRPPDRGNIQYF.

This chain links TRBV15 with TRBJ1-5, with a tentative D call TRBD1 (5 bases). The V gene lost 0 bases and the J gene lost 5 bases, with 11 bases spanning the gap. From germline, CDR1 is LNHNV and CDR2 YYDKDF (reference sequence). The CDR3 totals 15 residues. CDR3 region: CATSRDVAGYQPQHF. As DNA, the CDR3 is TGTGCCACCAGCAGAGATGTCGCAGGGTATCAGCCCCAGCATTTT. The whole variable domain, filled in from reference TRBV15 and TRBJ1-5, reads DAMVIQNPRYQVTQFGKPVTLSCSQTLNHNVMYWYQQKSSQAPKLLFHYYDKDFNNEADTPDNFQSRRPNTSFCFLDIRSPGLGDTAMYLCATSRDVAGYQPQHFGDGTRLSIL.

CDR3 loop: CASSYQGQPQHF. CDR3 bases: TGTGCCAGCAGTTATCAGGGTCAGCCCCAGCATTTT. The chain combines TRBV6-2 or TRBV6-3 with TRBJ1-5; tentatively, D is TRBD1 (5 bases). This CDR3 is built from 12 residues. Germline CDR1 MNHEY, CDR2 SVGEGT. Trimming shortened V by 3 bases and J by 6 bases, and 6 bases separated the two germline ends.

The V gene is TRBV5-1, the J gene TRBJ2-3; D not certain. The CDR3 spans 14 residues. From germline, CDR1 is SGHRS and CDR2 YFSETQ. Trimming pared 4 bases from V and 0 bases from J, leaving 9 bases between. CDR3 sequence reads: CASSLKTSTDTQYF. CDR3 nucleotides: TGCGCCAGCAGCCTCAAGACTAGCACAGATACGCAGTATTTT.

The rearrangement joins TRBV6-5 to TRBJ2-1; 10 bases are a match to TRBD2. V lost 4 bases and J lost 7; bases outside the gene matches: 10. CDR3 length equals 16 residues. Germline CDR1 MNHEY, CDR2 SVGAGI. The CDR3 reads CASSLFSQRGGNEQFF. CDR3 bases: TGTGCCAGCAGTTTATTCTCCCAGCGGGGGGGTAATGAGCAGTTCTTC.

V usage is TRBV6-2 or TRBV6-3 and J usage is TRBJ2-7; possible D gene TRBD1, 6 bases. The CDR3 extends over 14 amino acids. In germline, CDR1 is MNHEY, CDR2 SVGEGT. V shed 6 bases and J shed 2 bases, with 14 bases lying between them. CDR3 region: CASSFRTVPYEQYF. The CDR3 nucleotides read TGTGCCAGCAGCTTCCGGACAGTACCCTACGAGCAGTACTTC.

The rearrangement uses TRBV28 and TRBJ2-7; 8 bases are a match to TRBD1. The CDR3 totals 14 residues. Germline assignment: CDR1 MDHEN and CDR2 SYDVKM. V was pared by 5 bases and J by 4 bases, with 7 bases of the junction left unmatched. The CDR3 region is CASSHGTGEYEQYF. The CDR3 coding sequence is TGTGCCAGCAGTCACGGGACAGGAGAGTACGAGCAGTACTTC.

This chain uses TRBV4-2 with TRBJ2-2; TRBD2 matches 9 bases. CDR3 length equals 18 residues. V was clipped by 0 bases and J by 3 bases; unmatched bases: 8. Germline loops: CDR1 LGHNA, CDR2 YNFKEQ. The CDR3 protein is CASSQDRSSGGYTGELFF. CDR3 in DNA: TGTGCCAGCAGCCAAGATCGGAGTAGCGGGGGATACACCGGGGAGCTGTTTTTT.

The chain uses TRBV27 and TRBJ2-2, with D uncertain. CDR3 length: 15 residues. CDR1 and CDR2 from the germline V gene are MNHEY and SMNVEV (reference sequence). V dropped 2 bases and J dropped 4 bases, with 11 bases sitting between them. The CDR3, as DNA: TGTGCCAGCAGTTTAGGTAGCTTAGGCACCGGGGAGCTGTTTTTT. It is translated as CASSLGSLGTGELFF.

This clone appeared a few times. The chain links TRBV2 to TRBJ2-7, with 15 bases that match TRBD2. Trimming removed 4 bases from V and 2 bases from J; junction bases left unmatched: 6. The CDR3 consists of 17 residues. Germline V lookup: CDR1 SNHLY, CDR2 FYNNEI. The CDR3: CASSGGLAGGKAYEQYF. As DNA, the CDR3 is TGTGCCAGCAGTGGGGGACTAGCGGGGGGCAAAGCCTACGAGCAGTACTTC.

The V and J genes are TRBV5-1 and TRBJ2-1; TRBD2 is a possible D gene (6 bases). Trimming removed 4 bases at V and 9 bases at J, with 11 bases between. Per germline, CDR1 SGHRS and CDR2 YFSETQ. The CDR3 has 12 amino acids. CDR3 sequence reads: CASSPPEGEQFF. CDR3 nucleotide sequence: TGCGCCAGCAGCCCACCGGAGGGTGAGCAGTTCTTC.

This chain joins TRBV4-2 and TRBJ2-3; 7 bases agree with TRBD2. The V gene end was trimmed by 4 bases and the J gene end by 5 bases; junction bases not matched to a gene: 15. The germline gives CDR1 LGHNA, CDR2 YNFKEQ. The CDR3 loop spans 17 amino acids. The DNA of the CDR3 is TGTGCCAGCAGCCGAGCCACCCTAGCGGCCGGAGGAGATACGCAGTATTTT. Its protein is CASSRATLAAGGDTQYF.

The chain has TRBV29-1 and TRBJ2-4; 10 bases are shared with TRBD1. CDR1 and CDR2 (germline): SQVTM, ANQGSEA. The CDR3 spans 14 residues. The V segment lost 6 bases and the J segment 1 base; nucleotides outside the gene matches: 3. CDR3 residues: CSVETGGAKNIQYF. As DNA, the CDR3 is TGCAGCGTGGAGACAGGGGGCGCCAAAAACATTCAGTACTTC.

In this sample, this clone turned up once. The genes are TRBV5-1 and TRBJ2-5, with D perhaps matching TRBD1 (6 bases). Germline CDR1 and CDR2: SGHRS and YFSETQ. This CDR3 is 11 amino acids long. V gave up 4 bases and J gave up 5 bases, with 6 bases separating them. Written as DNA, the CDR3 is TGCGCCAGCAGCGGACAGGAGACCCAGTACTTC. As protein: CASSGQETQYF.

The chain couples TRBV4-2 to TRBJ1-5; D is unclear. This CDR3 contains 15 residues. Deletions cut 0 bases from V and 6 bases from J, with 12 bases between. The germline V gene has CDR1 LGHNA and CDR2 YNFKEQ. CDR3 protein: CASSQDVQVGQPQHF. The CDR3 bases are TGTGCCAGCAGCCAAGATGTCCAGGTGGGTCAGCCCCAGCATTTT.